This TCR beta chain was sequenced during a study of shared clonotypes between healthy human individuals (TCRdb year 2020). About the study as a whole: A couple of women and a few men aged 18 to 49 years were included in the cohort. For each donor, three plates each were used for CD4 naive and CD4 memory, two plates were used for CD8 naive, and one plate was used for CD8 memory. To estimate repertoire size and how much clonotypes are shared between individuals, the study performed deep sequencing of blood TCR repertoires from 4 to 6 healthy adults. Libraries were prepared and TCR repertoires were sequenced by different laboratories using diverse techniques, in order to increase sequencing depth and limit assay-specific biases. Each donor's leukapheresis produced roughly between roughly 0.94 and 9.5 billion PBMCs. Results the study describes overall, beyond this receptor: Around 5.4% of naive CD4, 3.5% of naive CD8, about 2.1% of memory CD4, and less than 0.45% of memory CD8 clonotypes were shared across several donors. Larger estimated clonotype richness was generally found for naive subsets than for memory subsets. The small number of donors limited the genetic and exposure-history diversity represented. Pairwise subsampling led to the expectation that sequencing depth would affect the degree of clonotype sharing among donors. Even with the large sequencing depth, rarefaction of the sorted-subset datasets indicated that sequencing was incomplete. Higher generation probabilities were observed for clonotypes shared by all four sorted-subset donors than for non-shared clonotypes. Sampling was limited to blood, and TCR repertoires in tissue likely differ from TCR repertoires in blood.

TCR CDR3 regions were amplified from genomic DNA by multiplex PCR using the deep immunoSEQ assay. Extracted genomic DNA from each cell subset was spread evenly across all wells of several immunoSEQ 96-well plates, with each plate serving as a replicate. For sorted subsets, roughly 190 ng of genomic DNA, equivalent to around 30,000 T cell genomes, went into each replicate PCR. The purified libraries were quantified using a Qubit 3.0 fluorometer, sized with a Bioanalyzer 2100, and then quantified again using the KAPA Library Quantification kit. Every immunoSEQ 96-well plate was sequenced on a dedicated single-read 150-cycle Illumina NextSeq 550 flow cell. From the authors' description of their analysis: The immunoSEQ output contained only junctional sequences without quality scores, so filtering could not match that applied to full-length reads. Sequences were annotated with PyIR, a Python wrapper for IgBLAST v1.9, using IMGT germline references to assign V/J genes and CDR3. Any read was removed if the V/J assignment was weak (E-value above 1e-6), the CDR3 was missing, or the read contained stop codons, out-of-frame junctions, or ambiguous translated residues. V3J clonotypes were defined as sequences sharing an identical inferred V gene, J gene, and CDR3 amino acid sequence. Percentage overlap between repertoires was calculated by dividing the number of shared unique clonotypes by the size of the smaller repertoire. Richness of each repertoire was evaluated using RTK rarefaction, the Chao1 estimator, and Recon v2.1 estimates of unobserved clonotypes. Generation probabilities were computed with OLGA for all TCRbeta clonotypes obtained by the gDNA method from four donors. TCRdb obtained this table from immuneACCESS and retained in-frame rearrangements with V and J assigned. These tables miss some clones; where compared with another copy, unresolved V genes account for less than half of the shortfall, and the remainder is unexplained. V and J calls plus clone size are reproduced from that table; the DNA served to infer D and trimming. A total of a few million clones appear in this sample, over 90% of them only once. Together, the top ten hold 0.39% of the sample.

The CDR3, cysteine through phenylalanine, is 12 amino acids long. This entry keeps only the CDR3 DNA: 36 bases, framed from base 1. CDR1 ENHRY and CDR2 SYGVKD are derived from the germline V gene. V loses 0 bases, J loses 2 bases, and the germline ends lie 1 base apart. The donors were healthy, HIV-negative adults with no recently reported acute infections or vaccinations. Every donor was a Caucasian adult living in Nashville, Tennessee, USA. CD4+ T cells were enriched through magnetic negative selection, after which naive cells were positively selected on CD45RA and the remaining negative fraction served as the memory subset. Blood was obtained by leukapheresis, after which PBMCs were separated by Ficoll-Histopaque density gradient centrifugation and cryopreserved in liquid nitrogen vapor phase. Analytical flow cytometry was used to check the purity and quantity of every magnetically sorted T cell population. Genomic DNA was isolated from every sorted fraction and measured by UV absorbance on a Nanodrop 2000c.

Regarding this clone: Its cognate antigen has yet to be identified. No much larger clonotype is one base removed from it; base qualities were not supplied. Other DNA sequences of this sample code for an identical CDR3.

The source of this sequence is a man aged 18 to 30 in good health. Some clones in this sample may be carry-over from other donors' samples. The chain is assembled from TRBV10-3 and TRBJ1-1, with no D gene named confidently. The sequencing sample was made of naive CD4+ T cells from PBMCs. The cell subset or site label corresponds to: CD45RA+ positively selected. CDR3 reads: CAISESNTEAFF. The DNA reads TGTGCCATCAGTGAGTCAAACACTGAAGCTTTCTTT.